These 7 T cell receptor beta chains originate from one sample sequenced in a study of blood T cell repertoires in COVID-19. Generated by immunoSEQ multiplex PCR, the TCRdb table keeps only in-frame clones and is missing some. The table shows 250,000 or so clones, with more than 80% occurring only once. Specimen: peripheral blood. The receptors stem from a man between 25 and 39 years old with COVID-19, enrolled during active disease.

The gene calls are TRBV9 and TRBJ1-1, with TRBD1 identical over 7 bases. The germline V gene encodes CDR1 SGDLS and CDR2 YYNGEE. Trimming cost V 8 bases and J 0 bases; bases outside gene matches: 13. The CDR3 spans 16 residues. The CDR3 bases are TGTGCCAGTGGGAAGGGGGACAGATTAATGAACACTGAAGCTTTCTTT. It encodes CASGKGDRLMNTEAFF.

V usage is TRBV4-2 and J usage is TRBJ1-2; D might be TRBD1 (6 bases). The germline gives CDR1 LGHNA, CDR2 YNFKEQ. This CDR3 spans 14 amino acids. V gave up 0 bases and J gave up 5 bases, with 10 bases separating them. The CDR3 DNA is TGTGCCAGCAGCCAAGACGGCCAGGGGTATGGCTACACCTTC. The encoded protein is CASSQDGQGYGYTF.

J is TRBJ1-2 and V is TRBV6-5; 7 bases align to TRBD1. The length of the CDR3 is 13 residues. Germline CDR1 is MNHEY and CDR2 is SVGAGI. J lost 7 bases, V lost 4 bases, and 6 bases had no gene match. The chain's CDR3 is CASSLRQGGGYTF. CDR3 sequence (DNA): TGTGCCAGCAGTTTAAGACAGGGCGGTGGCTACACCTTC.

The DNA for the CDR3 is TGTGCCAGCAGTTACGGCGGGGTAGGTTTTTATGAGACCCAGTACTTC. It yields the protein CASSYGGVGFYETQYF. The V call is TRBV6-2 or TRBV6-3, the J call TRBJ2-5, with D perhaps TRBD2 (6 bases). Germline CDR1 MNHEY, CDR2 SVGEGT. V was clipped by 2 bases and J by 5 bases, with 18 bases between them. The CDR3 covers 16 residues.

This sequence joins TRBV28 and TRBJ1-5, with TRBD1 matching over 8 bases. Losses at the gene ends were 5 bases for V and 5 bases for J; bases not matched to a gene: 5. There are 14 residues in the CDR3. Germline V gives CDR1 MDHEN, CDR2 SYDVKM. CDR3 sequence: CASSDGQGHQPQHF. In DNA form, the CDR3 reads TGTGCCAGCAGTGATGGACAGGGACATCAGCCCCAGCATTTT.

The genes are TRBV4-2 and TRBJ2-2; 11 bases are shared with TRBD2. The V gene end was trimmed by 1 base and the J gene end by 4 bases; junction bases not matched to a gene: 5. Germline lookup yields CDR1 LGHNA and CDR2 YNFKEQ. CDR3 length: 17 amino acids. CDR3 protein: CASSQAGLAGLTGELFF. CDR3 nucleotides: TGTGCCAGCAGCCAAGCTGGACTAGCGGGTCTCACCGGGGAGCTGTTTTTT.

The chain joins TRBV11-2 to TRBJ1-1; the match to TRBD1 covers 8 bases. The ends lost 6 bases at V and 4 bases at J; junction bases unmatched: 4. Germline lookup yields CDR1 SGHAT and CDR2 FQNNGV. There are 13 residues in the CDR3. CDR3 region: CASRSTGGTEAFF. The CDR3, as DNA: TGTGCCAGCAGAAGTACAGGGGGCACTGAAGCTTTCTTT.